Listed below are T cell receptor beta chains from one sample, sequenced in a study of T cells in Graves' hyperthyroidism and ophthalmopathy. One entry per CDR3 protein results from TCRdb running MiXCR on the multiplex PCR reads. The sample records over 350,000 distinct CDR3 sequences, roughly 14% being singletons. The sequenced sample consisted of blood. These receptors were collected from a man aged 18 to 30 with Graves' ophthalmopathy. Both conserved end residues are part of each CDR3. The D gene is left open where the match is weak. Some rows have no size entry. The others give once, few or many, or a class for an expanded clone.

V	size	D	J	CDR3	DNA
TRBV30	many	-	TRBJ1-4	CAGTALGRADEKLFF	TGTGCCGGAACCGCTTTAGGGCGGGCTGACGAAAAACTGTTTTTT
TRBV6-1	many	TRBD1	TRBJ1-1	CASSGGQGAAEAFF	TGTGCCAGCAGTGGGGGACAGGGGGCTGCTGAAGCTTTCTTT
TRBV6-1	few	-	TRBJ2-7	CASSYARSEQYF	TGTGCCAGCAGTTACGCGCGGAGCGAGCAGTACTTC
TRBV10-2	many	-	TRBJ2-1	CASSESTSGASYNEQFF	TGCGCCAGCAGTGAGTCGACAAGCGGAGCCTCCTACAATGAGCAGTTCTTC
TRBV12-3/TRBV12-4	many	-	TRBJ1-1	CASRQGQGWTEAFF	TGTGCCAGCCGTCAAGGGCAGGGCTGGACTGAAGCTTTCTTT
TRBV20-1	many	-	TRBJ2-5	CSARDSSDFKRAEETQYF	TGCAGTGCTAGAGATAGTTCGGACTTTAAACGGGCGGAGGAGACCCAGTACTTC
TRBV7-2	-	TRBD2	TRBJ2-7	CASSFTSGGIYEQYF	TGTGCCAGCAGCTTCACTAGCGGGGGCATCTACGAGCAGTACTTC
TRBV5-1	many	-	TRBJ2-7	CASSLERLGIEQYF	TGCGCCAGCAGCTTGGAGCGACTAGGGATCGAGCAGTACTTC
TRBV5-4	-	TRBD2	TRBJ2-1	CASRPTSGAYNEQFF	TGTGCCAGCAGACCCACTAGCGGCGCCTACAATGAGCAGTTCTTC
TRBV7-9	many	-	TRBJ1-5	CASSDGYNQPQHF	TGTGCCAGCAGCGACGGATACAATCAGCCCCAGCATTTT
TRBV20-1	-	TRBD2	TRBJ2-7	CSARPSGPYEQYF	TGCAGTGCTAGACCTAGCGGTCCCTACGAGCAGTACTTC
TRBV12-3/TRBV12-4	many	-	TRBJ2-1	CASSLEYNEQFF	TGTGCCAGCAGTTTGGAGTACAATGAGCAGTTCTTC
TRBV30	many	-	TRBJ2-7	CAWSEDDAYEQYF	TGTGCCTGGAGTGAAGATGACGCCTACGAGCAGTACTTC
TRBV19	few	-	TRBJ1-2	CASSIVMRESGYTF	TGTGCCAGTAGTATAGTGATGAGGGAGTCTGGCTACACCTTC
TRBV7-9	-	TRBD1	TRBJ2-7	CASSSGTGSIEQYF	TGTGCCAGCAGCTCTGGGACAGGGTCGATCGAGCAGTACTTC
TRBV12-3/TRBV12-4	many	-	TRBJ1-2	CASSQQKIANYGYTF	TGTGCCAGCAGCCAACAGAAAATTGCTAACTATGGCTACACCTTC
TRBV19	-	TRBD1	TRBJ1-5	CASSGPGQGGEQPQHF	TGTGCCAGTAGCGGCCCGGGACAGGGAGGAGAACAGCCCCAGCATTTT
TRBV15	-	-	TRBJ2-5	CATSRYLRDQETQYF	TGTGCCACCAGCAGATACCTCCGGGACCAAGAGACCCAGTACTTC
TRBV7-8	many	-	TRBJ2-2	CASSLAPYGNTGELFF	TGTGCCAGCAGCTTAGCCCCATACGGGAACACCGGGGAGCTGTTTTTT
TRBV5-8	-	-	TRBJ2-4	CASSGALNIQYF	TGTGCCAGCAGCGGAGCGTTAAACATTCAGTACTTC
TRBV5-1	-	-	TRBJ2-7	CASRQGNEEQYF	TGCGCCAGCAGACAGGGAAATGAGGAGCAGTACTTC
TRBV6-5	many	-	TRBJ2-7	CASIGLNPTPRSSYEQYF	TGTGCCAGCATAGGCTTAAATCCTACGCCTAGGAGCTCCTACGAGCAGTACTTC
TRBV5-1	-	-	TRBJ1-2	CASSLGQVGVGYTF	TGCGCCAGCAGCTTGGGTCAGGTTGGGGTTGGCTACACCTTC
TRBV10-2	few	-	TRBJ1-4	CASSATGTENEKLFF	TGCGCCAGCAGCGCCACCGGGACGGAGAATGAAAAACTGTTTTTT
TRBV2	many	-	TRBJ2-1	CASSADRSSYNEQFF	TGTGCCAGCAGTGCCGACAGGAGCTCCTACAATGAGCAGTTCTTC
TRBV6-1	-	-	TRBJ2-4	CASSALEAPKNIQYF	TGTGCCAGCAGTGCCCTGGAGGCTCCCAAAAACATTCAGTACTTC
TRBV10-3	many	-	TRBJ2-1	CAISVGMTYNEQFF	TGTGCCATCAGTGTGGGGATGACCTACAATGAGCAGTTCTTC
TRBV5-1	many	-	TRBJ1-5	CASSLASGSNQPQHF	TGCGCCAGCAGCTTGGCCTCAGGGAGCAATCAGCCCCAGCATTTT
TRBV3-1	many	-	TRBJ1-3	CASGGNTIYF	TGTGCCAGCGGCGGAAACACCATATATTTT
TRBV20-1	many	TRBD2	TRBJ2-3	CSATAGSTDTQYF	TGCAGTGCAACAGCGGGGAGCACAGATACGCAGTATTTT
TRBV19	-	-	TRBJ2-5	CASSILGRQETQYF	TGTGCCAGTAGTATCCTTGGACGCCAAGAGACCCAGTACTTC
TRBV13	-	-	TRBJ1-1	CASSVVAGPTEAFF	TGTGCCAGCAGCGTAGTGGCGGGGCCCACTGAAGCTTTCTTT
TRBV7-2	many	TRBD2	TRBJ2-5	CASSPTSGGPLQYF	TGTGCCAGCAGCCCTACTAGCGGGGGTCCATTACAGTACTTC
TRBV6-1	many	TRBD1	TRBJ1-1	CASSAQRSTGGPNTEAFF	TGTGCCAGCAGTGCACAGAGGTCGACAGGGGGGCCGAACACTGAAGCTTTCTTT
TRBV27	few	TRBD1	TRBJ1-4	CASSGQGAGFLGLFF	TGTGCCAGCAGCGGACAGGGGGCAGGTTTTTTAGGACTGTTTTTT
TRBV30	-	TRBD1	TRBJ2-5	CACMTGAIKETQYF	TGTGCCTGTATGACAGGGGCGATAAAAGAGACCCAGTACTTC
TRBV7-9	many	-	TRBJ2-7	CASSRWGTSSYEQYF	TGTGCCAGCAGCCGGTGGGGGACGTCCTCCTACGAGCAGTACTTC
TRBV29-1	-	TRBD1	TRBJ2-2	CSGRTGLAGELFF	TGCAGCGGAAGGACAGGGCTGGCCGGGGAGCTGTTTTTT
TRBV7-3	many	TRBD2	TRBJ2-1	CASSFTSGSHEQFF	TGTGCCAGCAGCTTTACTAGCGGGAGTCATGAGCAGTTCTTC
TRBV16	-	-	TRBJ1-6	CASSQSELYAPPGNSPLHF	TGTGCCAGCAGCCAATCGGAGCTCTACGCTCCTCCAGGTAATTCACCCCTCCACTTT
TRBV5-1	few	TRBD2	TRBJ2-6	CASSSSRGDLFSGANVLTF	TGCGCCAGCAGTTCCTCCCGGGGGGACCTCTTCTCTGGGGCCAACGTCCTGACTTTC
TRBV20-1	many	TRBD1	TRBJ1-2	CSATGEWGYTF	TGCAGTGCAACAGGGGAATGGGGCTACACCTTC
TRBV13	many	TRBD2	TRBJ2-1	CASSQTRGGAYNEQFF	TGTGCCAGCAGCCAGACTCGGGGGGGCGCCTACAATGAGCAGTTCTTC
TRBV27	once	TRBD2	TRBJ2-5	CASSSTSGGVTQYF	TGTGCCAGCAGTTCCACTAGCGGGGGGGTGACCCAGTACTTC
TRBV24-1	-	TRBD1	TRBJ2-2	CATSDLRGPNTGELFF	TGTGCCACCAGTGATTTGAGGGGGCCCAACACCGGGGAGCTGTTTTTT
TRBV18	many	-	TRBJ2-7	CASSTGHYEQYF	TGTGCCAGCTCGACAGGACACTACGAGCAGTACTTC
TRBV11-3	many	-	TRBJ2-1	CASSLGYSNEQFF	TGTGCCAGCAGCTTAGGATATTCCAATGAGCAGTTCTTC